The 23 T cell receptor beta chains presented below share a single source sample, sequenced in a study of spatial heterogeneity in lung cancer. MiXCR was run by TCRdb on the 5' RACE reads, yielding one entry per CDR3 protein. The top ten clones hold around 36% of a sample with approximately 29,000 distinct CDR3 sequences, 7.5% to 9.5% of them seen once. Described time point: sample taken at primary tumor resection. Tumor, nontumor lung or frozen PBMC supplied whole RNA that was sequenced unsorted. The material was PBMCs, obtained at surgery. These receptors were taken from a female donor with early-stage non-small cell lung cancer.

On this clonotype itself: A read error is possible here, since a much larger clone lies one base away. This rearrangement joins TRBV28 to TRBJ2-5; D is perhaps TRBD1 (7 bases). Germline V gene sequence: CDR1 MDHEN, CDR2 SYDVKM. The V gene lost 10 bases and the J gene lost 3 bases, with 30 bases spanning the gap. The length of the CDR3 is 18 residues. The DNA for the CDR3 is TGTGCCAACAGGCCCAGGGGGTTTGGCCGGGACTCCAAAGAGACCCAGTACTTC. It translates to CANRPRGFGRDSKETQYF. Combining the CDR3 with reference TRBV28 and TRBJ2-5 gives the whole variable domain DVKVTQSSRYLVKRTGEKVFLECVQDMDHENMFWYRQDPGLGLRLIYFSYDVKMKEKGDIPEGYSVSREKKERFSLILESASTNQTSMYLCANRPRGFGRDSKETQYFGPGTRLLVL.

This clonotype was counted only a few times. The rearrangement uses TRBV4-3 and TRBJ2-3; D gene ambiguous. Per germline, CDR1 LGHNA and CDR2 YSLEER. Trimming cost V 0 bases and J 4 bases, with 11 bases left between them. This CDR3 region has 15 residues. The CDR3 bases are TGCGCCAGCAGCCAAGAATGGAAGGGCGCAGATACGCAGTATTTT. As protein: CASSQEWKGADTQYF.

This clonotype was recorded a few times. The V and J genes are TRBV7-9 and TRBJ2-7; 10 positions agree with TRBD2. This CDR3 comprises 13 residues. V dropped 4 bases and J dropped 7; count of bases not matched to a gene: 4. Germline V gives CDR1 SEHNR, CDR2 FQNEAQ (reference sequence). The CDR3 is CASSSSGRVEQYV. CDR3 nucleotides: TGTGCCAGCAGCTCCAGCGGGAGGGTTGAGCAGTACGTC.

This clonotype was seen ten or more times. CDR3 loop: CASSLYASGFSPPSSYNEQFF. The CDR3 region has the DNA TGTGCCAGCAGCTTATACGCTAGCGGGTTTTCTCCACCGAGCTCCTACAATGAGCAGTTCTTC. This chain links TRBV13 with TRBJ2-1, with 8 bases lining up with TRBD2. J was trimmed by 0 bases and V by 2 bases; bases with no gene match: 18. CDR3 length: 21 amino acids. Germline V CDR1 and CDR2: PRHDT, FYEKMQ (reference sequence).

Of note for this clonotype: Being one base from a much bigger clone, this may be a read error. J is TRBJ2-4 and V is TRBV6-5; TRBD1 matches at 8 bases. The CDR3 is made up of 19 amino acids. The V gene's germline CDR1 is MNHEY and CDR2 SVGAGI. The CDR3 reads CASSSRGQEIYTAKNILYF. The CDR3, as DNA: TGTGCCAGCAGTTCGAGGGGACAGGAAATATACACGGCCAAAAACATTCTGTACTTC.

The rearrangement joins TRBV6-2 or TRBV6-3 to TRBJ2-3, with 8 bases aligning to TRBD2. After removal of 6 bases from V and 3 bases from J, the junction contained 8 bases not matched to a gene. The CDR3 loop spans 15 amino acids. Germline loops: CDR1 MNHEY, CDR2 SVGEGT. The CDR3, as DNA: TGTGCCAGCAGCCCAGGGACTAGTTTGACAGATACGCAGTATTTT. It encodes CASSPGTSLTDTQYF.

At least ten counts were recorded for this clonotype. The rearrangement joins TRBV30 to TRBJ2-3; TRBD2 agrees at 9 bases. Germline V gives CDR1 GTSNPN, CDR2 SVGIG (reference sequence). V gave up 4 bases and J gave up 1 base; unmatched junction bases: 6. The CDR3 runs to 15 residues. The CDR3 here is CAWTRGLAGTDTQYF. CDR3 DNA: TGTGCCTGGACCCGGGGACTAGCTGGCACAGATACGCAGTATTTT.

This clonotype was seen many times. The genes are TRBV7-2 and TRBJ1-5, with TRBD1 matching over 9 bases. Trimming cost V 3 bases and J 6 bases; bases outside gene matches: 3. This CDR3 has 14 residues. Germline V gene data show CDR1 as SGHTA and CDR2 as FQGNSA. CDR3 sequence reads: CASSLDRGGQPQHF. The CDR3 DNA is TGTGCCAGCAGCTTGGACAGGGGAGGTCAGCCCCAGCATTTT.

J is TRBJ1-5 and V is TRBV15; D uncertain. The germline V gene encodes CDR1 LNHNV and CDR2 YYDKDF (reference sequence). The CDR3 has 13 amino acids. V was trimmed by 5 bases and J by 2 bases, leaving 7 bases between them. CDR3 sequence: CATSDGGNQPQHF. The CDR3 DNA reads TGTGCCACCAGCGACGGGGGCAATCAGCCCCAGCATTTT. Based on the CDR3 plus reference TRBV15 and TRBJ1-5, the full variable domain is DAMVIQNPRYQVTQFGKPVTLSCSQTLNHNVMYWYQQKSSQAPKLLFHYYDKDFNNEADTPDNFQSRRPNTSFCFLDIRSPGLGDTAMYLCATSDGGNQPQHFGDGTRLSIL.

This clonotype has just a few counts. V gene TRBV28 combines with J gene TRBJ2-7; TRBD1 matches at 11 bases. The CDR3 is made up of 16 amino acids. V was pared by 2 bases and J by 4 bases, with 7 bases of the junction left unmatched. Germline CDR1 and CDR2: MDHEN and SYDVKM. The CDR3 sequence is CASSLAGTGGVYEQYF. The CDR3 bases are TGTGCCAGCAGTTTAGCCGGGACAGGGGGAGTATACGAGCAGTACTTC.

This clonotype has more than one count but fewer than ten. V is TRBV28 and J is TRBJ1-5, with D possibly matching TRBD1 (5 bases). V dropped 6 bases and J dropped 6 bases, with 15 bases sitting between them. Germline values: CDR1 MDHEN, CDR2 SYDVKM. This CDR3 is 14 amino acids long. Written as DNA, the CDR3 is TGTGCCAGCAGCGCTATCCGGCAGGGTCAGCCCCAGCATTTT. Residues: CASSAIRQGQPQHF.

This clonotype was seen ten or more times. V gene TRBV2 combines with J gene TRBJ2-7, with 10 positions matching TRBD2. V lost 5 bases, J lost 7 bases, and 8 bases stayed unmatched. The CDR3 has 14 amino acids. Germline V lookup: CDR1 SNHLY, CDR2 FYNNEI. The CDR3 bases are TGTGCCAGCAGTCCACCGACTAGCGGGCTAGAGCAGTACTTC. Translating gives CASSPPTSGLEQYF.

This clonotype occurred many times. The chain combines TRBV18 with TRBJ2-3, with TRBD2 matching 10 bases. Germline CDR1 is KGHSH and CDR2 is LQKENI. V shed 5 bases and J 2 bases; nucleotides not matched to a gene: 4. The CDR3 has 15 residues. CDR3 protein: CASSSLAGDTDTQYF. In DNA form, the CDR3 reads TGTGCCAGCTCATCTCTAGCGGGAGACACAGATACGCAGTATTTT.

This clonotype has a count of ten or more. J is TRBJ1-2 and V is TRBV7-9; perhaps TRBD1 as D (5 bases). V was trimmed by 10 bases and J by 0 bases, leaving 12 bases between them. The CDR3 contains 13 residues. Germline V gene lookup returns CDR1 SEHNR and CDR2 FQNEAQ (reference sequence). This CDR3 reads CATAGRTNYGYTF. CDR3 nucleotide sequence: TGTGCCACTGCGGGACGTACTAACTATGGCTACACCTTC.

This clonotype was observed at least ten times. The chain uses TRBV7-9 and TRBJ1-5; TRBD1 aligns across 9 bases. The CDR3 is 18 residues long. The trim removed 5 bases at V and 2 bases at J, leaving 13 bases unmatched. The germline CDR1 and CDR2 sequences are SEHNR and FQNEAQ (reference sequence). The CDR3 DNA reads as TGTGCCAGCAGCCTGGGCACAGGGGGCGGGTTTGGCAATCAGCCCCAGCATTTT. Protein product: CASSLGTGGGFGNQPQHF.

In its sample, this clonotype was seen once. A much larger clone lies a single base off, so this may be a read error. V usage is TRBV6-2 or TRBV6-3 and J usage is TRBJ2-7, with D perhaps matching TRBD1 (7 bases). Per the germline V gene, CDR1 is MNHEY and CDR2 is SVGEGT. V was trimmed by 10 bases and J by 3 bases, leaving 16 bases between them. The CDR3 consists of 13 residues. The CDR3 region is CANSPQGGYEQYV. The CDR3 DNA sequence: TGTGCCAACAGCCCCCAGGGGGGCTACGAGCAGTACGTC.

This clonotype was detected ten times or more. The rearrangement joins TRBV6-1 to TRBJ2-4; perhaps D is TRBD1 or TRBD2 (5 bases each). Trimming cost V 7 bases and J 0 bases, with 7 bases left between them. Looked up from germline, CDR1 is MNHNS and CDR2 is SASEGT. This CDR3 region has 13 residues. CDR3: CASTGTAKNIQYF. For the CDR3, the DNA is TGTGCCAGCACCGGGACAGCCAAAAACATTCAGTACTTC.

In its sample, this clonotype was seen many times. V and J are TRBV5-4 and TRBJ1-1; weak D call: TRBD1 (5 bases). CDR1 and CDR2 (germline): SGHNT, YYREEE (reference sequence). There are 17 residues in the CDR3. The V gene lost 4 bases and the J gene lost 1 base, with 20 bases spanning the gap. CDR3 in amino acids: CASSGSQGNRWNTEAFF. DNA of the CDR3: TGTGCCAGCAGCGGGAGCCAGGGCAATCGTTGGAACACTGAAGCTTTCTTT. Based on the CDR3 plus reference TRBV5-4 and TRBJ1-1, the full variable domain is ETGVTQSPTHLIKTRGQQVTLRCSSQSGHNTVSWYQQALGQGPQFIFQYYREEENGRGNFPPRFSGLQFPNYSSELNVNALELDDSALYLCASSGSQGNRWNTEAFFGQGTRLTVV.

This clonotype was detected ten times or more. This rearrangement joins TRBV27 to TRBJ1-6, with a tentative D call TRBD1 (6 bases). Germline V gene data show CDR1 as MNHEY and CDR2 as SMNVEV (reference sequence). The CDR3 totals 13 residues. Trimming removed 5 bases from V and 10 bases from J, with 12 bases in between. Here the CDR3 DNA reads TGTGCCAGCAGTCCAGGGACAAGCTCACCCCTCCACTTT. Translation: CASSPGTSSPLHF.

This clonotype has only a few counts. The chain uses TRBV15 and TRBJ1-6, with 8 bases identical to TRBD1. CDR3 size: 16 residues. J gave up 10 bases and V 1 base, and 9 bases lay outside the gene matches. In germline, CDR1 is LNHNV, CDR2 YYDKDF (reference sequence). The CDR3 spells CATSRAARGLDSPLHF. The CDR3 DNA reads as TGTGCCACCAGCAGAGCTGCCAGGGGGCTTGACTCACCCCTCCACTTT.

This clonotype was detected ten times or more. The rearrangement uses TRBV5-1 and TRBJ2-7; D is perhaps TRBD2 (6 bases). This CDR3 is built from 13 residues. The V gene's germline CDR1 is SGHRS and CDR2 YFSETQ. Trimming took 4 bases from V and 2 from J, leaving 10 bases between them. CDR3 sequence reads: CASSGGTTYEQYF. Here the CDR3 DNA reads TGCGCCAGCAGCGGAGGGACGACCTACGAGCAGTACTTC.

The chain has TRBV19 and TRBJ2-1; TRBD2 matches 7 bases. After removal of 3 bases from V and 6 bases from J, the junction contained 5 bases not matched to a gene. This CDR3 contains 14 residues. The germline gives CDR1 LNHDA, CDR2 SQIVND (reference sequence). Written as DNA, the CDR3 is TGTGCCAGTAGTATGAAGCGGGAAGGCAATGAGCAGTTCTTC. It yields the protein CASSMKREGNEQFF.

This clonotype was detected many times. The V call is TRBV28, the J call TRBJ1-2, with TRBD1 matching 10 bases. Germline V gene data show CDR1 as MDHEN and CDR2 as SYDVKM. V was clipped by 4 bases and J by 0 bases; unmatched bases: 8. The CDR3 is 17 amino acids. The CDR3 reads CASSSPTGGKANYGYTF. CDR3 nucleotides: TGTGCCAGCAGTTCTCCGACAGGGGGCAAAGCTAACTATGGCTACACCTTC.